These 22 T cell receptor beta chains share one sample of origin, sequenced in a study of blood T cell repertoires in COVID-19. This table comes from immunoSEQ multiplex PCR, and its TCRdb copy is limited to in-frame clones, with some not included. The sample includes 160,000 or so clones, approximately 92% of them seen just once. Material for sequencing was peripheral blood. The source of these receptors is a middle-aged woman with acute or convalescent COVID-19.

The chain carries TRBV3-1 (or the pseudogene TRBV3-2) and TRBJ1-6; tentatively, D is TRBD1 (6 bases). The CDR3 runs to 14 residues. Trimming pared 1 base from V and 6 bases from J, leaving 7 bases between. Germline values: CDR1 LGHDT, CDR2 YNNKEL (reference sequence). CDR3 nucleotides: TGTGCCAGCAGCCAAGTACAGGGTAATTCACCCCTCCACTTT. Its translation: CASSQVQGNSPLHF.

In this sample, this clone turned up a few times. At one boundary the junction diverges from the germline segment, which might be a read error. V and J are TRBV28 and TRBJ1-2; the D is unclear. Germline CDR1 is MDHEN and CDR2 is SYDVKM. The length of the CDR3 is 14 residues. Here the CDR3 DNA reads TGTGCCAGCAGGTTATGGACGGGAAACTATGGCTACACCTTC. Encoded protein: CASRLWTGNYGYTF.

V and J are TRBV2 and TRBJ2-2; the match to TRBD2 covers 9 bases. Germline-derived CDR1 and CDR2 are SNHLY and FYNNEI. After removal of 2 bases from V and 6 bases from J, the junction contained 7 bases not matched to a gene. The CDR3 contains 16 residues. The CDR3 is CASSEWGSGSPGELFF. CDR3 DNA sequence: TGTGCCAGCAGTGAATGGGGTAGCGGGAGCCCCGGGGAGCTGTTTTTT.

The rearrangement joins TRBV14 to TRBJ2-1; tentative D call: TRBD1 (5 bases). Germline CDR1 is SGHDN and CDR2 is FVKESK. This CDR3 spans 15 amino acids. Trimming removed 1 base from V and 4 bases from J, with 11 bases in between. CDR3 coding DNA: TGTGCCAGCAGCCAAGGCCAGGGTGGATACAATGAGCAGTTCTTC. Its protein is CASSQGQGGYNEQFF.

V and J are TRBV7-9 and TRBJ1-2; TRBD1 matches 7 bases. The V and J ends lost 1 base and 4 bases, in that order; junction bases with no gene match: 3. The CDR3 has 14 residues. Germline CDR1 reads SEHNR; CDR2 reads FQNEAQ (reference sequence). CDR3: CASSLGQGGYGYTF. The CDR3 DNA follows: TGTGCCAGCAGCTTAGGACAGGGCGGCTATGGCTACACCTTC.

This chain links TRBV6-5 with TRBJ2-2; D is possibly TRBD1 (5 bases). The CDR3 runs to 13 residues. Trimming took off 5 bases at V and 7 bases at J, with 11 bases between the two ends. CDR1 is MNHEY and CDR2 is SVGAGI in the germline V gene. CDR3 loop: CASSIGVYGELFF. DNA of the CDR3: TGTGCCAGCAGTATAGGGGTGTACGGGGAGCTGTTTTTT.

The genes are TRBV19 and TRBJ2-3, with TRBD2 matching 8 bases. The V and J ends lost 0 bases and 2 bases, in that order; junction bases with no gene match: 1. This CDR3 is 15 amino acids long. The germline V gene has CDR1 LNHDA and CDR2 SQIVND (reference sequence). The CDR3 region is CASSIERGDTDTQYF. The CDR3, as DNA: TGTGCCAGTAGTATAGAGCGGGGGGACACAGATACGCAGTATTTT.

The rearrangement uses TRBV5-1 and TRBJ2-1, with 14 bases matching TRBD2. Germline lookup yields CDR1 SGHRS and CDR2 YFSETQ. V lost 3 bases and J lost 5; bases outside the gene matches: 10. This CDR3 region has 18 residues. CDR3 in amino acids: CASSSYPTSGRDHNEQFF. The CDR3 DNA follows: TGCGCCAGCAGCTCATACCCGACTAGCGGGAGGGACCACAATGAGCAGTTCTTC.

The CDR3 here is CASSAGGGTEAFF. DNA for the CDR3: TGTGCCAGCAGCGCAGGGGGCGGCACTGAAGCTTTCTTT. V and J are TRBV9 and TRBJ1-1; 8 bases are shared with TRBD1. The CDR3 extends over 13 amino acids. The germline V gene has CDR1 SGDLS and CDR2 YYNGEE. V shed 3 bases, J shed 4 bases, and the junction held 2 bases outside the gene matches.

This chain connects TRBV11-3 to TRBJ2-2, with 7 bases identical to TRBD2. The CDR3 is made up of 16 amino acids. Germline V gives CDR1 SGHNT, CDR2 YENEEA. With V trimmed by 0 bases and J by 7 bases, 8 bases remained unmatched. The CDR3 loop is CASSLDPTTSYGELFF. For the CDR3, the DNA is TGTGCCAGCAGCTTAGACCCCACGACTAGCTACGGGGAGCTGTTTTTT.

V gene TRBV12-5 combines with J gene TRBJ2-7; D is perhaps TRBD1 (6 bases). This CDR3 spans 15 amino acids. CDR1 LGHNT and CDR2 FRNRAP come from the germline V gene. The V end was cut by 7 bases, the J end by 4 bases, with 20 bases between. The CDR3 nucleotides are TGTGCTAGTGACCCAGACGGGACATCCTTGTACGAGCAGTACTTC. Protein sequence: CASDPDGTSLYEQYF.

The genes are TRBV5-6 and TRBJ2-3, with D perhaps TRBD2 (5 bases). With 2 bases removed from V and 0 bases from J, the gap between germline ends came to 13 bases. Germline V gives CDR1 SGHDT, CDR2 YYEEEE. The CDR3 runs 16 residues. The CDR3 is CASSLKTGTSTDTQYF. The CDR3 DNA sequence: TGTGCCAGCAGCTTAAAGACGGGAACTAGCACAGATACGCAGTATTTT.

The chain has TRBV7-2 and TRBJ1-1; D is unresolved. Germline V gene sequence: CDR1 SGHTA, CDR2 FQGNSA. This CDR3 is 15 amino acids long. Trimming removed 0 bases at V and 5 bases at J, with 13 bases between. CDR3 nucleotides: TGTGCCAGCAGCTTAGCAGGAGGGAGGTGGACTGAAGCTTTCTTT. Translation gives CASSLAGGRWTEAFF.

CDR3 in DNA: TGTGCCACCAGCAGAGTGAACATGAACACTGAAGCTTTCTTT. Its translation is CATSRVNMNTEAFF. The genes are TRBV15 and TRBJ1-1; D is unresolved. The CDR3 loop spans 14 amino acids. The germline V gene has CDR1 LNHNV and CDR2 YYDKDF (reference sequence). The germline V and J ends were trimmed by 1 base and 0 bases, with 6 bases remaining between them.

This rearrangement joins TRBV6-4 to TRBJ2-3; D perhaps matches TRBD2 (5 bases). The CDR3 sequence is 13 residues long. The germline V gene has CDR1 MRHNA and CDR2 SNTAGT. V gave up 0 bases and J gave up 7 bases, with 8 bases separating them. The CDR3, as DNA: TGTGCCAGCAGTGACTCGGAGGCAAATACGCAGTATTTT. Encoded protein: CASSDSEANTQYF.

The V gene is TRBV6-1, the J gene TRBJ1-1; TRBD1 is a possible D gene (5 bases). V lost 1 base, J lost 4 bases, and 7 bases lay in between. CDR1 MNHNS and CDR2 SASEGT come from the germline V gene. There are 13 residues in the CDR3. DNA of the CDR3: TGTGCCAGCAGTGAAGTCGGGGGCACTGAAGCTTTCTTT. This sequence encodes CASSEVGGTEAFF.

The chain has TRBV7-3 and TRBJ2-1; D possibly corresponds to TRBD2 (7 bases). V lost 5 bases and J lost 5, with 19 bases in between. CDR1 SGHTA and CDR2 FQGTGA come from the germline V gene. The CDR3 runs 16 residues. DNA of the CDR3: TGTGCCAGCAGCACCTTAGGGGGGGTCATTCACAATGAGCAGTTCTTC. Its translation: CASSTLGGVIHNEQFF.

The V gene is TRBV19, the J gene TRBJ1-5, with 7 bases identical to TRBD1. The CDR3 loop spans 15 amino acids. The V gene's germline CDR1 is LNHDA and CDR2 SQIVND (reference sequence). J lost 1 base, V lost 4 bases, and 4 bases had no gene match. Here the CDR3 DNA reads TGTGCCAGTAGTACGGACAGGCGAAGCAATCAGCCCCAGCATTTT. This translates into CASSTDRRSNQPQHF.

V gene TRBV28 combines with J gene TRBJ2-7, with D hard to call. Germline lookup yields CDR1 MDHEN and CDR2 SYDVKM. The CDR3 consists of 14 residues. Between the trimmed V and J ends, which lost 5 bases and 3 bases, there was a span of 14 bases. CDR3 loop: CASSTNYMVYEQYF. In nucleotides, the CDR3 is TGTGCCAGCAGTACAAACTACATGGTCTACGAGCAGTACTTC.

The CDR3 region has the DNA TGTGCCAGCAGCCAAACCGGGACTCAGTCCCATGAGCAGTTCTTC. Amino acids: CASSQTGTQSHEQFF. The genes are TRBV4-2 and TRBJ2-1, with a possible D match to TRBD2 (6 bases). Between the trimmed V and J ends, which lost 2 bases and 8 bases, there was a span of 16 bases. The length of the CDR3 is 15 residues. Germline V gene lookup returns CDR1 LGHNA and CDR2 YNFKEQ.

The chain joins TRBV7-9 to TRBJ2-1, with TRBD1 identical over 8 bases. Germline V gene data show CDR1 as SEHNR and CDR2 as FQNEAQ (reference sequence). The CDR3 sequence is 16 residues long. J lost 7 bases, V lost 7 bases, and 15 bases had no gene match. The CDR3 DNA reads as TGTGCCAGCACCATAAGAAGCCAGGGGGCGCGGAATGAGCAGTTCTTC. This gives the protein CASTIRSQGARNEQFF.

This clone appeared a few times. The chain uses TRBV19 and TRBJ1-6; D is possibly TRBD1 (5 bases). With 5 bases removed from V and 10 bases from J, the gap between germline ends came to 18 bases. Looked up from germline, CDR1 is LNHDA and CDR2 is SQIVND (reference sequence). The CDR3 has 15 amino acids. In nucleotides, the CDR3 is TGTGCCAGTAGTCCCCGGGTTCAAGGGGCGTCACCCCTCCACTTT. Translation: CASSPRVQGASPLHF.